This T cell receptor beta chain was obtained from a study of early T cells in non-severe SARS-CoV-2 infection. TCRdb re-analysed the 5' RACE reads in MiXCR, keeping a single row per CDR3 protein. The table has tens of thousands of distinct CDR3 sequences, 12% seen once. V shed 4 bases, J shed 6 bases, and the junction held 7 bases outside the gene matches. CDR1 SNHLY and CDR2 FYNNEI come from the germline V gene. This CDR3 is 15 amino acids long. The sequence derives from an adult who was a healthcare worker with PCR-confirmed SARS-CoV-2 infection or an uninfected control (not recorded which). V gene TRBV2 combines with J gene TRBJ2-2; the match to TRBD2 covers 8 bases. Sequencing was performed on whole blood, taken at baseline. The CDR3 region has the DNA TGTGCCAGCAGTGGAGGACTAGCAAGGGCCGGGGAGCTGTTTTTT. Amino acids: CASSGGLARAGELFF.